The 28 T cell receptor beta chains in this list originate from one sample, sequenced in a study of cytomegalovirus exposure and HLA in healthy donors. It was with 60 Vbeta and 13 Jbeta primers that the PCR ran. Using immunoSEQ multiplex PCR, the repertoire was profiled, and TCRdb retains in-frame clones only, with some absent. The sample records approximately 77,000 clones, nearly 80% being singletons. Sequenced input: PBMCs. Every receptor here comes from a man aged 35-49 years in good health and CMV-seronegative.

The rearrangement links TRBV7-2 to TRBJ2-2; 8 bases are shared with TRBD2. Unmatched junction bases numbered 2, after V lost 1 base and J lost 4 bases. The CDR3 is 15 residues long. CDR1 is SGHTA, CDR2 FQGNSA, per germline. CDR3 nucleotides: TGTGCCAGCAGCTTAGATAGCGGGGCCACCGGGGAGCTGTTTTTT. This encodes CASSLDSGATGELFF. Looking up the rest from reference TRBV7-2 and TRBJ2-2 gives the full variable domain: GAGVSQSPSNKVTEKGKDVELRCDPISGHTALYWYRQSLGQGLEFLIYFQGNSAPDKSGLPSDRFSAERTGGSVSTLTIQRTQQEDSAVYLCASSLDSGATGELFFGEGSRLTVL.

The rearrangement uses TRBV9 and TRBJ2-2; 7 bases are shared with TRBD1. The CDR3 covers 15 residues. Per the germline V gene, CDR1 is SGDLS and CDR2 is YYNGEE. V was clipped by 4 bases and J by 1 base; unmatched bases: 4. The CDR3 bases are TGTGCCAGCAGCAGCCGGGACAGGAACACCGGGGAGCTGTTTTTT. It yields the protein CASSSRDRNTGELFF.

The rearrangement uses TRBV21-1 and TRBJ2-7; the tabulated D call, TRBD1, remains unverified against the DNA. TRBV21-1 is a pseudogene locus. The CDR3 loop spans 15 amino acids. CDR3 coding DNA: TGTGCCAGCAGCAAGGGGGCCGTTAGCTCCTACGAGCAGTACTTC. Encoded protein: CASSKGAVSSYEQYF.

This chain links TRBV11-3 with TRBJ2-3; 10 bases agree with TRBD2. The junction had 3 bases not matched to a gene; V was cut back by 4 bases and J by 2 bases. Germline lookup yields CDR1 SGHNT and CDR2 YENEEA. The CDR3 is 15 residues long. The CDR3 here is CASSSGLADTDTQYF. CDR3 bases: TGTGCCAGCAGCTCCGGACTAGCGGACACAGATACGCAGTATTTT.

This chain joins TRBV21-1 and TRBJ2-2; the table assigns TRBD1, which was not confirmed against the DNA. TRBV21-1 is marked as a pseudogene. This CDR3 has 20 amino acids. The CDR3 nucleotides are TGTGCCAGCAGTCAAGAATCGGTGCTTGACAACCCACGAACAACCGGGGAGCTGTTTTTT. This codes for CASSQESVLDNPRTTGELFF.

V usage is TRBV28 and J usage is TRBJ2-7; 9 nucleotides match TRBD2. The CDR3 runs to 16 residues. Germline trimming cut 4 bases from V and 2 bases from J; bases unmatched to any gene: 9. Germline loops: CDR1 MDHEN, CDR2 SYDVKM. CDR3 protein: CASSSPPSSGTYEQYF. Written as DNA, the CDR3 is TGTGCCAGCAGTTCCCCTCCCTCTAGCGGGACCTACGAGCAGTACTTC.

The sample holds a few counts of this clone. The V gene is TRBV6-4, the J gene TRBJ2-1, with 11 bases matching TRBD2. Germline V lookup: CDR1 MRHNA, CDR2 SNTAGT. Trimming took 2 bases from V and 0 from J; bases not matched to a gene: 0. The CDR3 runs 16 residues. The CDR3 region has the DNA TGTGCCAGCAGTGACACTAGCGGGAGCTCCTACAATGAGCAGTTCTTC. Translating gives CASSDTSGSSYNEQFF.

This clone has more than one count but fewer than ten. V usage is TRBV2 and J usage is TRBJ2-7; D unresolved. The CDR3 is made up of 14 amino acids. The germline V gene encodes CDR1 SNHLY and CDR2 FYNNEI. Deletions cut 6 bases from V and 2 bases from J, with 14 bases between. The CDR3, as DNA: TGTGCCAGCAGGATCGATTCGGCGGCCTACGAGCAGTACTTC. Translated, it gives CASRIDSAAYEQYF.

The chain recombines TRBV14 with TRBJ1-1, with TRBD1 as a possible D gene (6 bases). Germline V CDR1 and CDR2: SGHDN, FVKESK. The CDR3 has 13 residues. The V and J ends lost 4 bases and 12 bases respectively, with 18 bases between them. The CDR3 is CASSPQIGGWSFF. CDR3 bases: TGTGCCAGCAGCCCCCAGATAGGGGGTTGGTCTTTCTTT.

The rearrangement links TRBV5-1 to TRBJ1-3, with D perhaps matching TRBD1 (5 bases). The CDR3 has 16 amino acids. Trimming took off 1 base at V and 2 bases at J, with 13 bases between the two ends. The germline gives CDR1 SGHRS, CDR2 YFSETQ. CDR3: CASSLKGPVPGNTIYF. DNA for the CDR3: TGCGCCAGCAGCTTGAAGGGGCCTGTACCTGGAAACACCATATATTTT.

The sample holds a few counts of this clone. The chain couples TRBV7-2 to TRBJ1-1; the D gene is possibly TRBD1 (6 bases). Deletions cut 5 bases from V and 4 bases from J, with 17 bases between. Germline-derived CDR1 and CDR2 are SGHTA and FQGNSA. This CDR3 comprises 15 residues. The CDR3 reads CASSIPTGWATEAFF. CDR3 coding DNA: TGTGCCAGCAGCATACCAACAGGGTGGGCCACTGAAGCTTTCTTT.

In nucleotides, the CDR3 is TGTGCCAGCAGCTCCCGGGACAGGGGCACTGAAGCTTTCTTT. It translates to CASSSRDRGTEAFF. The rearrangement uses TRBV9 and TRBJ1-1, with 10 bases fitting TRBD1. The CDR3 contains 14 residues. CDR1 is SGDLS and CDR2 is YYNGEE in the germline V gene. Germline trimming cut 4 bases from V and 4 bases from J; bases unmatched to any gene: 4.

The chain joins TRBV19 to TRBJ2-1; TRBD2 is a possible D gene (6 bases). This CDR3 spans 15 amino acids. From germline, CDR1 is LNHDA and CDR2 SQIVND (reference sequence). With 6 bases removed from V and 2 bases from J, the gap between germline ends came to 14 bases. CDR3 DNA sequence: TGTGCCAGTAGCCCTTTAGCGGAGACCTACAATGAGCAGTTCTTC. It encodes CASSPLAETYNEQFF.

In DNA form, the CDR3 reads TGTGCCAGCAGCCGGGACAGGGGAAACACCATATATTTT. This gives the protein CASSRDRGNTIYF. This chain joins TRBV9 and TRBJ1-3, with 8 bases identical to TRBD1. Germline V gives CDR1 SGDLS, CDR2 YYNGEE. V was pared by 4 bases and J by 4 bases, with 1 base of the junction left unmatched. This CDR3 is 13 amino acids long.

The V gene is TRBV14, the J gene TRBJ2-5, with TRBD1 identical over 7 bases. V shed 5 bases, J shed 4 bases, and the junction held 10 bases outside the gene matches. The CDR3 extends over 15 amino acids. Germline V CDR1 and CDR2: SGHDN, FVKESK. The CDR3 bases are TGTGCCAGCAGCGAGACACAGGGGTTAGGAGAGACCCAGTACTTC. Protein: CASSETQGLGETQYF.

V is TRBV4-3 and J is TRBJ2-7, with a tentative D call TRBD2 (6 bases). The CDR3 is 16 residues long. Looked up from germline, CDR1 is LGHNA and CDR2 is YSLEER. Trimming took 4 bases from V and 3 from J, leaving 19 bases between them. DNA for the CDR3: TGCGCCAGCAGCCTACGACTGGGGGAGGCTCTCTACGAGCAGTACTTC. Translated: CASSLRLGEALYEQYF.

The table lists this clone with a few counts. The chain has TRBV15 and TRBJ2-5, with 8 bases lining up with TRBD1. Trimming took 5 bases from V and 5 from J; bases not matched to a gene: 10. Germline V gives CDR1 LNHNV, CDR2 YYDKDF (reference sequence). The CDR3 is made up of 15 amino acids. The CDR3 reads CATSPWTGKGETQYF. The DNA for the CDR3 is TGTGCCACCAGCCCATGGACAGGGAAAGGGGAGACCCAGTACTTC.

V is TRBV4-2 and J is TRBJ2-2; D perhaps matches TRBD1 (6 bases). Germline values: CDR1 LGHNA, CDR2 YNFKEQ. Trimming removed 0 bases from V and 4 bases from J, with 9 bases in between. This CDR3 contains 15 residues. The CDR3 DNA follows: TGTGCCAGCAGCCAAGATGGGGACACCACCGGGGAGCTGTTTTTT. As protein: CASSQDGDTTGELFF.

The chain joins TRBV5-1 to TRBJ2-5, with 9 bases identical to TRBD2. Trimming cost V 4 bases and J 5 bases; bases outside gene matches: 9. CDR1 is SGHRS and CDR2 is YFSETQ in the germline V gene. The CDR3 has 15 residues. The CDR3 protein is CASSRALAGGETQYF. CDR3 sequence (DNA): TGCGCCAGCAGCAGGGCTCTGGCGGGAGGGGAGACCCAGTACTTC. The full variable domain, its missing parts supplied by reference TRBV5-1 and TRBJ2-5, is KAGVTQTPRYLIKTRGQQVTLSCSPISGHRSVSWYQQTPGQGLQFLFEYFSETQRNKGNFPGRFSGRQFSNSRSEMNVSTLELGDSALYLCASSRALAGGETQYFGPGTRLLVL.

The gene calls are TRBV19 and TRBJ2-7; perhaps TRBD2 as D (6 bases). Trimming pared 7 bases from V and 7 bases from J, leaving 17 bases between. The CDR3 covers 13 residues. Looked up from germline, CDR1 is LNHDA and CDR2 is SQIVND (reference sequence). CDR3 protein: CASISGPGGEQYF. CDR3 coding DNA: TGTGCCAGTATTAGCGGACCCGGCGGGGAGCAGTACTTC.

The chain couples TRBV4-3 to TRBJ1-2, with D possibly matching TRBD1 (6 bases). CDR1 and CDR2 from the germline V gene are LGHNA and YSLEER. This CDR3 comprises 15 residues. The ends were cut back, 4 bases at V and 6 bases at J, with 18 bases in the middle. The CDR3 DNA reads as TGCGCCAGCAGCCGAGAACAGGGAGTTAGGGATGGCTACACCTTC. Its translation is CASSREQGVRDGYTF.

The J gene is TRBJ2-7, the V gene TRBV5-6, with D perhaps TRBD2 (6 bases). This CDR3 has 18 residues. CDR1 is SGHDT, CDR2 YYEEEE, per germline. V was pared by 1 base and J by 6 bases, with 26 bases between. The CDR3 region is CASSLLGRGTGSRSEQYF. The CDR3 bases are TGTGCCAGCAGCTTGCTGGGACGGGGGACTGGCTCTAGAAGCGAGCAGTACTTC.

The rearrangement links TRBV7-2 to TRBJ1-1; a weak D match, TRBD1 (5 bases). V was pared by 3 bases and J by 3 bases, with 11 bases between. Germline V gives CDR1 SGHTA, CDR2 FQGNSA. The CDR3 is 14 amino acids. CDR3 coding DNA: TGTGCCAGCAGCTTGCGGGGGGGGGACACTGAAGCTTTCTTT. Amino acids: CASSLRGGDTEAFF.

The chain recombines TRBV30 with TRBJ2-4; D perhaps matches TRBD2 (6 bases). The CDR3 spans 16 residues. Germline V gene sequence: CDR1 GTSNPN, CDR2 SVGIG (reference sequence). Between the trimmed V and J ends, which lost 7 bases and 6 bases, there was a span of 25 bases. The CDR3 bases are TGTGCCTCCGGAAGGCAGGGAGGCCTTCTGAGAAACATTCAGTACTTC. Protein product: CASGRQGGLLRNIQYF.

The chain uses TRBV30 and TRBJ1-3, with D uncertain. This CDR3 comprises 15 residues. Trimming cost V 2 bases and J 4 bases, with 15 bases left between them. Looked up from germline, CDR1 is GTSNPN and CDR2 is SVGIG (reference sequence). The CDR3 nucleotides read TGTGCCTGGAGTTGGACGGCGGGCCTGGGAAACACCATATATTTT. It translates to CAWSWTAGLGNTIYF.

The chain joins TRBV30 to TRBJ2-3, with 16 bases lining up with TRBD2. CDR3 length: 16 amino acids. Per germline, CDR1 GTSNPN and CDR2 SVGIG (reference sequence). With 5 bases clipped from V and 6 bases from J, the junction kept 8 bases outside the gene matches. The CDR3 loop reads CAWSGTSGRAGDTQYF. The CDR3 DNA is TGTGCCTGGTCCGGGACTAGCGGGAGGGCCGGGGATACGCAGTATTTT.

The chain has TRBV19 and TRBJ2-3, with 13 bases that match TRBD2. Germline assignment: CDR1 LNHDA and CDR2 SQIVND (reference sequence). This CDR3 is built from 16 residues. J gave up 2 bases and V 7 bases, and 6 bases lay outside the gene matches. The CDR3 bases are TGTGCCAGTACCCTACTAGCGGGAGGGCTCACAGATACGCAGTATTTT. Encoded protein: CASTLLAGGLTDTQYF.

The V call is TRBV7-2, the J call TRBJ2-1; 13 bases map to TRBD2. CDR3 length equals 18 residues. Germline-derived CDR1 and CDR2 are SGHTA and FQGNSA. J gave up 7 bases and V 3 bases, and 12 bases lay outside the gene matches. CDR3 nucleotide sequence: TGTGCCAGCAGCTTCATCTTAGGGGGGACTAGCGGGACGAATGAGCAGTTCTTC. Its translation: CASSFILGGTSGTNEQFF.